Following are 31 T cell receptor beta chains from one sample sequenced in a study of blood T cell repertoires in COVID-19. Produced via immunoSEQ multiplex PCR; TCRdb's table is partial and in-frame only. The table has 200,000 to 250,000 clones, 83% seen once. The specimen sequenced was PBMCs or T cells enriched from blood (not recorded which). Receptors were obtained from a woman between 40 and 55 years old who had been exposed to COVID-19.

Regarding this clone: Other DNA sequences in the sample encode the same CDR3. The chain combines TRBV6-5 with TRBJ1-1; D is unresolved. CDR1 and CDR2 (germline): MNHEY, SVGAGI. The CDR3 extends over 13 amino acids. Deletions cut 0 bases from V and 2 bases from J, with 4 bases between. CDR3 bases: TGTGCCAGCAGTTACTCTAGAAACACTGAAGCTTTCTTT. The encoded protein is CASSYSRNTEAFF.

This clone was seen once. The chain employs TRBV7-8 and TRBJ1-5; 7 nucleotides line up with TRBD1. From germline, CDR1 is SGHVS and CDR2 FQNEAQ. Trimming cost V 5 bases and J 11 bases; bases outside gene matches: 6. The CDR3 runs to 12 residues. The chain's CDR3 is CASSRLTGTQHF. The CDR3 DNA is TGTGCCAGCAGCCGTCTGACAGGGACCCAGCATTTT.

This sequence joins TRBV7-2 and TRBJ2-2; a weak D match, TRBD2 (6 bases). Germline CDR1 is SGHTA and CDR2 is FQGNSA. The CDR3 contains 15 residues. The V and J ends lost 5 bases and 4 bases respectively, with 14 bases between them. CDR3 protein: CASSLQAGSTGELFF. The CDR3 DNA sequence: TGTGCCAGCAGCCTTCAGGCCGGGAGCACCGGGGAGCTGTTTTTT.

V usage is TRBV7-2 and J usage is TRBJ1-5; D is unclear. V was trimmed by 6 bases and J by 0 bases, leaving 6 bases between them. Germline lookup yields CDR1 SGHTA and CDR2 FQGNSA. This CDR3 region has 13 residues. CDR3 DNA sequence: TGTGCCAGCAGTAGAAATAGCAATCAGCCCCAGCATTTT. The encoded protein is CASSRNSNQPQHF.

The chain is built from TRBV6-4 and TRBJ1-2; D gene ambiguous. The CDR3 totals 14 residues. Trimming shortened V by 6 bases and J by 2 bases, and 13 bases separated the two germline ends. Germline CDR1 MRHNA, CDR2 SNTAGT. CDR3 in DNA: TGTGCCAGCAGCCCCACCACATCAAACTATGGCTACACCTTC. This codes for CASSPTTSNYGYTF.

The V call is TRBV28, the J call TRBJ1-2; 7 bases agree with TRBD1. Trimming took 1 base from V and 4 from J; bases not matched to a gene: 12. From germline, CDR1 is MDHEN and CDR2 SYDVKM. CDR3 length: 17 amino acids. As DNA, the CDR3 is TGTGCCAGCAGTTTATTCCAGGGGGTCGGTTCTAGCTATGGCTACACCTTC. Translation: CASSLFQGVGSSYGYTF.

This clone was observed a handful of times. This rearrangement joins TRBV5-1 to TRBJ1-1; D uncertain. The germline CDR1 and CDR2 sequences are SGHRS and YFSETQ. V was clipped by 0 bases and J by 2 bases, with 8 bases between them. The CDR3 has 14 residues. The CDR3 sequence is CASSLDTGNTEAFF. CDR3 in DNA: TGCGCCAGCAGCTTGGATACGGGTAACACTGAAGCTTTCTTT. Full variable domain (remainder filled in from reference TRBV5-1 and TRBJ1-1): KAGVTQTPRYLIKTRGQQVTLSCSPISGHRSVSWYQQTPGQGLQFLFEYFSETQRNKGNFPGRFSGRQFSNSRSEMNVSTLELGDSALYLCASSLDTGNTEAFFGQGTRLTVV.

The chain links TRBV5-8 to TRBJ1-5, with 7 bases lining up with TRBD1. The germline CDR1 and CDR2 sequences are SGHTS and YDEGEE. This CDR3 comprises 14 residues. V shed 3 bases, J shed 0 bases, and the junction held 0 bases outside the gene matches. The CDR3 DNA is TGTGCCAGCAGCTACAGGGGTAGCAATCAGCCCCAGCATTTT. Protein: CASSYRGSNQPQHF.

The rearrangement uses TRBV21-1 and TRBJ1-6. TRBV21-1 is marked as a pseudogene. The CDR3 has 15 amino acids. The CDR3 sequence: CASRRGGGDDSPLHF. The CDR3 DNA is TGTGCCAGCCGCCGGGGGGGTGGGGACGATTCACCCCTCCACTTT.

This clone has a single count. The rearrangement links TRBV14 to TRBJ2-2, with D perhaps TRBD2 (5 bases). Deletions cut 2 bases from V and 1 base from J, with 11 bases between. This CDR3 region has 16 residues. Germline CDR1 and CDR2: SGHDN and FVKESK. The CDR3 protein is CASSQRLQMNTGELFF. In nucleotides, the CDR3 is TGTGCCAGCAGCCAAAGACTACAAATGAACACCGGGGAGCTGTTTTTT. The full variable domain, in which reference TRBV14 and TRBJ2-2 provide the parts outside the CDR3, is EAGVTQFPSHSVIEKGQTVTLRCDPISGHDNLYWYRRVMGKEIKFLLHFVKESKQDESGMPNNRFLAERTGGTYSTLKVQPAELEDSGVYFCASSQRLQMNTGELFFGEGSRLTVL.

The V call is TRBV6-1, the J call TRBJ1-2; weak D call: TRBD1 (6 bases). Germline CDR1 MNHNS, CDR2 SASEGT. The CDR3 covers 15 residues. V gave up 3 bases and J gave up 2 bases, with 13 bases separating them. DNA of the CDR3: TGTGCCAGCAGTGAGAGGACAGCTTCAAACTATGGCTACACCTTC. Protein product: CASSERTASNYGYTF.

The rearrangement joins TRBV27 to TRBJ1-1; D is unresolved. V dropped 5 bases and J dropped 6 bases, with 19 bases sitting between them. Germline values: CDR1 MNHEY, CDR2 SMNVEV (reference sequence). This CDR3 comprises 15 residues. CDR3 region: CASSLYTGWSAEAFF. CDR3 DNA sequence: TGTGCCAGCAGTCTGTACACCGGGTGGAGCGCTGAAGCTTTCTTT.

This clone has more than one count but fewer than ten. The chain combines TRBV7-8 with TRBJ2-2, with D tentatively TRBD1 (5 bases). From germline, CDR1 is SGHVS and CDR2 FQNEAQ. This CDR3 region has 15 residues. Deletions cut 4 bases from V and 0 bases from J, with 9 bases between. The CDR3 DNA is TGTGCCAGCAGCTCGCAGGGAACGAACACCGGGGAGCTGTTTTTT. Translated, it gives CASSSQGTNTGELFF.

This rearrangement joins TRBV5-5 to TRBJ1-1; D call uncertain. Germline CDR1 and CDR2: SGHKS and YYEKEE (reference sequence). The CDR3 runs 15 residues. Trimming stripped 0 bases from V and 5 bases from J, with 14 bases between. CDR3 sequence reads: CASSLVPETGTEAFF. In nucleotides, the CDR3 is TGTGCCAGCAGCTTGGTACCGGAGACGGGGACTGAAGCTTTCTTT.

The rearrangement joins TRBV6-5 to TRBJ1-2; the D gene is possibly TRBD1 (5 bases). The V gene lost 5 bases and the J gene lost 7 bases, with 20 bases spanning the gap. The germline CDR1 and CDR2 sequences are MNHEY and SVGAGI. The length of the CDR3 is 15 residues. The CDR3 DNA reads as TGTGCCAGCAGTACCCCCTCGGAAGGGGTCTCTGGCTACACCTTC. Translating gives CASSTPSEGVSGYTF.

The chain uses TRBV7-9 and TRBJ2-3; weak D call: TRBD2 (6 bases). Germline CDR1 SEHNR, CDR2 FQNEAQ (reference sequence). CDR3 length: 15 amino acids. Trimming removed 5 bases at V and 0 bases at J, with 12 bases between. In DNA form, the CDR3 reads TGTGCCAGCAGCCGGGACTTCCACAGCACAGATACGCAGTATTTT. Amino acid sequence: CASSRDFHSTDTQYF.

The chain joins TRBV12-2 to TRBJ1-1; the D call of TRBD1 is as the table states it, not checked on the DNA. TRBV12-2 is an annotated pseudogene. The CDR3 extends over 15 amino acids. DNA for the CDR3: TGTGCAAGTCGCCAACGACAGGGGAGGAACACTGAAGCTTTCTTT. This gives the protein CASRQRQGRNTEAFF.

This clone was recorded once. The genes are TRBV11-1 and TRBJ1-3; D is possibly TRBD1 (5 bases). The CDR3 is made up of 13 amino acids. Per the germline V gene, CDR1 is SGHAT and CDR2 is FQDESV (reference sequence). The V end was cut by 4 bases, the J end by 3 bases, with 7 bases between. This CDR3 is CASSSGLGNTIYF. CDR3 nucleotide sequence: TGTGCCAGCAGCTCGGGACTTGGAAACACCATATATTTT.

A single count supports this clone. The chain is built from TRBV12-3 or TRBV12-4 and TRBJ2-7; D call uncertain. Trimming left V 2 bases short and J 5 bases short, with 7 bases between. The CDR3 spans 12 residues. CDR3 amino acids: CASSLTPDEQYF. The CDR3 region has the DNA TGTGCCAGCAGTTTAACCCCGGACGAGCAGTACTTC.

The CDR3 region is CASSLRPQLNEKLFF. CDR3 coding DNA: TGCGCCAGCAGCTTAAGGCCACAGCTTAATGAAAAACTGTTTTTT. V usage is TRBV5-1 and J usage is TRBJ1-4; unclear D gene. Trimming removed 2 bases from V and 4 bases from J, with 12 bases in between. The germline gives CDR1 SGHRS, CDR2 YFSETQ. The CDR3 loop spans 15 amino acids.

CDR3 protein: CASSEDRGGSPLHF. The DNA of the CDR3 is TGTGCCAGCAGTGAGGACAGGGGAGGTTCACCCCTCCACTTT. V is TRBV2 and J is TRBJ1-6; 9 positions agree with TRBD1. Germline V gene sequence: CDR1 SNHLY, CDR2 FYNNEI. Trimming cost V 3 bases and J 9 bases; bases outside gene matches: 3. The CDR3 extends over 14 amino acids.

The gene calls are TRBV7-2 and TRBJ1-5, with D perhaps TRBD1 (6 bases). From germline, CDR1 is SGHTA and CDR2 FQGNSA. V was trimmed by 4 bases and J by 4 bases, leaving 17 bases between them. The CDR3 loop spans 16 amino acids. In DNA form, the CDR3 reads TGTGCCAGCAGCTCAAACCCGGGCGACAGGAATCAGCCCCAGCATTTT. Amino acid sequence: CASSSNPGDRNQPQHF.

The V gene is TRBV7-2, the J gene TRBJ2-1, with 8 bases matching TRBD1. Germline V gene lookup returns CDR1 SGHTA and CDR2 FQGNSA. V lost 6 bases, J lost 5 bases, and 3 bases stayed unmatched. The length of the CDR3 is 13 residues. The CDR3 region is CASSRTGHNEQFF. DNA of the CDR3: TGTGCCAGCAGTCGGACAGGGCACAATGAGCAGTTCTTC.

CDR3 loop: CASSVVGGSLQETQYF. The CDR3 DNA sequence: TGTGCCAGCAGCGTAGTCGGGGGTTCCCTTCAAGAGACCCAGTACTTC. This chain links TRBV9 with TRBJ2-5; the D gene is possibly TRBD2 (6 bases). Trimming took 0 bases from V and 2 from J, leaving 14 bases between them. Germline V gene sequence: CDR1 SGDLS, CDR2 YYNGEE. The CDR3 is 16 amino acids. The variable domain in full, completed from reference TRBV9 and TRBJ2-5, reads DSGVTQTPKHLITATGQRVTLRCSPRSGDLSVYWYQQSLDQGLQFLIQYYNGEERAKGNILERFSAQQFPDLHSELNLSSLELGDSALYFCASSVVGGSLQETQYFGPGTRLLVL.

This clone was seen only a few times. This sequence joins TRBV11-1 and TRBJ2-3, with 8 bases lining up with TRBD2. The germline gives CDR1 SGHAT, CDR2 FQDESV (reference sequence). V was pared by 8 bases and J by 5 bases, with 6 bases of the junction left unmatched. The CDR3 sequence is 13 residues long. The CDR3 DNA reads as TGTGCCAGCGCCGCGGGGGGCCAAGATACGCAGTATTTT. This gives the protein CASAAGGQDTQYF.

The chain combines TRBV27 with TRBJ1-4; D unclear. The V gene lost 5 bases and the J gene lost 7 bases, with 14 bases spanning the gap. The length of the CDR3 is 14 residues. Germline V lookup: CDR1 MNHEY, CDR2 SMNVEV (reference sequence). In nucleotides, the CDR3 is TGTGCCAGCAGTCGATCCCCCGCGGGTGAAAAACTGTTTTTT. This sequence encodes CASSRSPAGEKLFF.

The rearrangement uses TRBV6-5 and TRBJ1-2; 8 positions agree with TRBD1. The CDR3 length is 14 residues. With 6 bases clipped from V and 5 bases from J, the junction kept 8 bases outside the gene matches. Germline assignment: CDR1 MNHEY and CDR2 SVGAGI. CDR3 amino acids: CASRPTGGRYGYTF. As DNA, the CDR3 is TGTGCCAGCAGGCCTACAGGGGGTCGGTATGGCTACACCTTC.

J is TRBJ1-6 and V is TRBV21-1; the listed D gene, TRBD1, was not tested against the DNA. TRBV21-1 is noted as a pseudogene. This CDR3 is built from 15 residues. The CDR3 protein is CASSSGQGRNSPLHF. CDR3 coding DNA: TGTGCCAGCAGTTCGGGACAGGGGAGAAATTCACCCCTCCACTTT.

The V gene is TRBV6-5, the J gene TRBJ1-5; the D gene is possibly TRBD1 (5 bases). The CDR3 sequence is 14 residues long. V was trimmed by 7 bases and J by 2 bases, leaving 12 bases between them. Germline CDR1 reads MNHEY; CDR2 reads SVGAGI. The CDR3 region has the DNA TGTGCCAGCAAGGGGTTGGAGCGCAATCAGCCCCAGCATTTT. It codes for CASKGLERNQPQHF.

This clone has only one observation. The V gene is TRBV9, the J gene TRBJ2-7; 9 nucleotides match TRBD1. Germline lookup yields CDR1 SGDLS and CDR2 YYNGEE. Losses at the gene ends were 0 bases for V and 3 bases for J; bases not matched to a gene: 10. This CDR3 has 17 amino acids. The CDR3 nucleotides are TGTGCCAGCAGCGTAGGCCTAGACAGGGGGTTCGGCTACGAGCAGTACTTC. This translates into CASSVGLDRGFGYEQYF.

The CDR3 protein is CASKFERSSYEQYF. The CDR3 DNA reads TGTGCCAGTAAGTTTGAGCGAAGCTCCTACGAGCAGTACTTC. The chain has TRBV19 and TRBJ2-7; unclear D gene. The germline V and J ends were trimmed by 7 bases and 0 bases, with 13 bases remaining between them. CDR3 size: 14 residues. Germline CDR1 is LNHDA and CDR2 is SQIVND (reference sequence).